Listed below are T cell receptor beta chains from one sample, sequenced in a study of blood T cell repertoires in COVID-19. The assay was immunoSEQ multiplex PCR, and TCRdb's table has in-frame clones only and misses some. The table has roughly 170,000 clones, about 84% seen once. The sample comprised peripheral blood. These receptors were obtained from a human donor in a cohort sampled during active COVID-19. Each CDR3 is given with its conserved first and last residue. Each record gives: J gene, clone size, V gene, D gene, CDR3 DNA, CDR3 protein. The D gene is left open where the match is weak. Clone size is stated in some rows and not others, as once, few, many or a class when expanded.

TRBJ1-4 | NA | TRBV7-8 | TRBD1 | TGTGCCAGCAGCTTAGAACCTTTGGGACAGGGGATAACTAATGAAAAACTGTTTTTT | CASSLEPLGQGITNEKLFF
TRBJ2-5 | NA | TRBV24-1 | TRBD1 | TGTGCCACCAGTGATCACCGGGACAGCGAAGAGACCCAGTACTTC | CATSDHRDSEETQYF
TRBJ1-6 | NA | TRBV3-1/TRBV3-2 | NA | TGTGCCAGCAGCCAAGCGACAGAATATAATTCACCCCTCCACTTT | CASSQATEYNSPLHF
TRBJ2-3 | NA | TRBV25-1 | TRBD2 | TGTGCCAGCAGTGACCCAATGGGGCTAGCGGGGGGGGAAGATACGCAGTATTTT | CASSDPMGLAGGEDTQYF
TRBJ2-7 | NA | TRBV7-8 | NA | TGTGCCAGCAGCTTAGACAGATCCTACGAGCAGTACTTC | CASSLDRSYEQYF
TRBJ1-1 | NA | TRBV27 | NA | TGTGCCAGCAGTTTGGGTTTTGTGAGGAGGGACACTGAAGCTTTCTTT | CASSLGFVRRDTEAFF
TRBJ2-1 | NA | TRBV14 | TRBD1 | TGTGCCAGCAGCCATAGGACAGGGACGGGATACAATGAGCAGTTCTTC | CASSHRTGTGYNEQFF
TRBJ1-1 | NA | TRBV6-5 | NA | TGTGCCAGCAATAGTAGGGGCGACACTGAAGCTTTCTTT | CASNSRGDTEAFF
TRBJ2-7 | NA | TRBV3-1/TRBV3-2 | TRBD1 | TGTGCCAGCAGCTTCGGGACAGGATACGAGCAGTACTTC | CASSFGTGYEQYF
TRBJ1-6 | NA | TRBV6-5 | NA | TGTGCCAGCAGTTTACGGAGGGCATCACCCCTCCACTTT | CASSLRRASPLHF
TRBJ2-1 | NA | TRBV13 | NA | TGTGCCAGCAGCTTCGGGGACTACAATGAGCAGTTCTTC | CASSFGDYNEQFF
TRBJ2-3 | once | TRBV13 | TRBD2 | TGTGCCAGCAGCACTCTACGCGGGGGGGCCCCAGATACGCAGTATTTT | CASSTLRGGAPDTQYF
TRBJ2-5 | NA | TRBV3-1/TRBV3-2 | TRBD1 | TGTGCCAGCAGCCAAGATCTCGGACAGGGTAGGGAGACCCAGTACTTC | CASSQDLGQGRETQYF
TRBJ1-5 | few | TRBV2 | TRBD1 | TGTGCCAGCAGCGCTGACAGGGGCAATCAGCCCCAGCATTTT | CASSADRGNQPQHF
TRBJ2-7 | few | TRBV9 | TRBD1 | TGTGCCAGCAGCGTATCGGGACAGGGGTCCTACGAGCAGTACTTC | CASSVSGQGSYEQYF
TRBJ2-7 | NA | TRBV6-5 | TRBD2 | TGTGCCAGCAGTTCCCTAGCGGGGGAAGAGCACGAGCAGTACTTC | CASSSLAGEEHEQYF
TRBJ2-7 | NA | TRBV6-5 | NA | TGTGCCAGCAGTCGCGGACAGTACGAGCAGTACTTC | CASSRGQYEQYF
TRBJ1-2 | NA | TRBV2 | TRBD1 | TGTGCCAGCAGGGAGACAGGGGGGACTCGTGGCTACACCTTC | CASRETGGTRGYTF
TRBJ1-1 | NA | TRBV5-5 | NA | TGTGCCAGCAGCTTGGGAAGATCTTATTACAGCGGGACTGAAGCTTTCTTT | CASSLGRSYYSGTEAFF
TRBJ1-6 | NA | TRBV6-6 | NA | TGTGCCAGCACCCCCCGGGAGTCCTATAATTCACCCCTCCACTTT | CASTPRESYNSPLHF
TRBJ1-2 | NA | TRBV5-1 | TRBD1 | TGCGCCAGCAGCCAATCTACAGGGGACTATGGCTACACCTTC | CASSQSTGDYGYTF
TRBJ1-5 | NA | TRBV3-1/TRBV3-2 | TRBD1 | TGTGCCAGCAGCCCGGGACAGGGGTACAATCAGCCCCAGCATTTT | CASSPGQGYNQPQHF
TRBJ2-3 | NA | TRBV6-5 | TRBD1 | TGTGCCAGCCGGGACAGTCCTAGCACAGATACGCAGTATTTT | CASRDSPSTDTQYF
TRBJ1-2 | NA | TRBV5-5 | NA | TGTGCCAGCAGCTTGACAGGGTTTGATGGCTACACCTTC | CASSLTGFDGYTF
TRBJ1-5 | NA | TRBV21-1 | NA | TGTGCCAGCAGCAAAGAGGAGAGCGGTCCCGAACAGCCCCAGCATTTT | CASSKEESGPEQPQHF
TRBJ1-4 | NA | TRBV5-1 | TRBD1 | TGCGCCAGCAGCCCCGAGGGGGCGACCCATGAAAAACTGTTTTTT | CASSPEGATHEKLFF
TRBJ2-5 | NA | TRBV5-5 | TRBD2 | TGTGCCAGCAGCTTGGGACTAGCGGGGGTGGAGACCCAGTACTTC | CASSLGLAGVETQYF
TRBJ2-1 | NA | TRBV4-1 | TRBD2 | TGCGCCAGCAGCCAAGTCGTAGCGGGTGAGCAGTTCTTC | CASSQVVAGEQFF
TRBJ2-1 | NA | TRBV25-1 | NA | TGTGCCAGCAGTAACTCAGGCCTGGGCGAGCAGTTCTTC | CASSNSGLGEQFF
TRBJ2-7 | NA | TRBV6-5 | TRBD1 | TGTGCCAGCTTGGAGAACAGGGGGATGGGCGAGCAGTACTTC | CASLENRGMGEQYF
TRBJ2-7 | NA | TRBV5-4 | TRBD2 | TGTGCCAGCAGCCATCGGACTAGACCCTACGAGCAGTACTTC | CASSHRTRPYEQYF
TRBJ2-2 | NA | TRBV13 | NA | TGTGCCAGCAGCTTAGGCAGGGACACCGGGGAGCTGTTTTTT | CASSLGRDTGELFF
TRBJ2-7 | NA | TRBV11-2 | TRBD1 | TGTGCCAGCAGCCAGCGCCCATGGACAGGGAACTCCTACGAGCAGTACTTC | CASSQRPWTGNSYEQYF
TRBJ2-1 | medium-sized | TRBV9 | NA | TGTGCCAGCAGCGACCCACGGGGGGCACCCGTCGATGAGCAGTTCTTC | CASSDPRGAPVDEQFF
TRBJ2-1 | NA | TRBV6-1 | TRBD1 | TGTGCCAGCAGTGAAGGGACAGGCCCAAGGGCCTACAATGAGCAGTTCTTC | CASSEGTGPRAYNEQFF
TRBJ1-4 | few | TRBV7-9 | NA | TGTGCCAGCAGCTTGTACCAGGGGAATGAAAAACTGTTTTTT | CASSLYQGNEKLFF
TRBJ2-1 | NA | TRBV4-2 | TRBD2 | TGTGCCAGCAGCCAAGATTTGGGGACTAGCGTTTTGGATGAGCAGTTCTTC | CASSQDLGTSVLDEQFF
TRBJ1-4 | NA | TRBV2 | TRBD1 | TGTGCCAGTAAAGGGACAGAGAGTAATGAAAAACTGTTTTTT | CASKGTESNEKLFF
TRBJ2-1 | few | TRBV11-2 | TRBD1 | TGTGCCAGCAGCTCACAACGAGGACAGGGAGTGTTCAATGAGCAGTTCTTC | CASSSQRGQGVFNEQFF
TRBJ2-5 | NA | TRBV25-1 | TRBD2 | TGTGCCAGCAGTGAATACGCGGGGGAAGAGACCCAGTACTTC | CASSEYAGEETQYF
TRBJ1-5 | NA | TRBV19 | TRBD1 | TGTGCCAGTAGCATGGACAGGGGCAATCAGCCCCAGCATTTT | CASSMDRGNQPQHF
TRBJ2-1 | NA | TRBV3-1/TRBV3-2 | TRBD2 | TGTGCCAGCAGCCAAGGACTAGCGGGGCACAATGAGCAGTTCTTC | CASSQGLAGHNEQFF
TRBJ1-5 | NA | TRBV19 | TRBD1 | TGTGCCAGTAGTTCCTGGACAGGGGGGATCGATAGCAATCAGCCCCAGCATTTT | CASSSWTGGIDSNQPQHF
TRBJ1-1 | NA | TRBV3-1/TRBV3-2 | NA | TGTGCCAGCAGCCAAGATTGGGGCCCCGATGAAGCTTTCTTT | CASSQDWGPDEAFF
TRBJ2-1 | NA | TRBV7-8 | TRBD2 | TGTGCCAGCAGCTTATTCGGCGGGGGGGAGTACAATGAGCAGTTCTTC | CASSLFGGGEYNEQFF
TRBJ1-3 | NA | TRBV6-1 | NA | TGTGCCAGCAGTGATTCAGGGCTTGGAAACACCATATATTTT | CASSDSGLGNTIYF
TRBJ2-5 | NA | TRBV3-1/TRBV3-2 | NA | TGTGCCAGCAGCCAAGACGTCGGTCCGTCTCCTACCCATCAAGAGACCCAGTACTTC | CASSQDVGPSPTHQETQYF
TRBJ1-1 | NA | TRBV6-5 | NA | TGTGCCAGCAGACAGGGTTCAGAGTATGGTGAAGCTTTCTTT | CASRQGSEYGEAFF
TRBJ2-5 | NA | TRBV11-2 | TRBD2 | TGTGCCAGCAGCTTAGATATAGCTAGCGGGGCTCTTACCCAGTACTTC | CASSLDIASGALTQYF
TRBJ2-6 | NA | TRBV7-9 | NA | TGTGCCAGCAGCTTATCGGCAGGGGGGTTATTCTCTGGGGCCAACGTCCTGACTTTC | CASSLSAGGLFSGANVLTF
TRBJ2-7 | NA | TRBV23-1 | NA | TGCGCCAGCAGTCAACGCAGGGTGTACGAGCAGTACTTC | CASSQRRVYEQYF
TRBJ2-1 | NA | TRBV5-5 | TRBD2 | TGTGCCAGCAGCCACGGGCTTGATGGCGGGAGATCCTACAATGAGCAGTTCTTC | CASSHGLDGGRSYNEQFF
TRBJ2-7 | NA | TRBV11-1 | NA | TGTGCCAGCAGCTTGGCGGGTCCGTCCTACGAGCAGTACTTC | CASSLAGPSYEQYF
TRBJ2-3 | NA | TRBV19 | NA | TGTGCCAGTAGTGAGGGATGGGATACGCAGTATTTT | CASSEGWDTQYF